The rows below give T cell receptor beta chains drawn from one sample of a study of neoadjuvant anti-PD-1 for oral cavity cancer. The protocol was immunoSEQ multiplex PCR, while the TCRdb copy is restricted to in-frame clones and leaves out a portion. Among about 24,000 clones, 26% were seen once, and the ten largest hold approximately 16%. The sequencing here drew on tumor tissue, taken after nivolumab (anti-PD-1) treatment. These receptors were taken from a person between 35 and 79 years old with oral cavity squamous cell carcinoma. Each CDR3 is given with its conserved first and last residue. The D gene is left open where the match is weak. Not all rows give a size; the values are once, few, many and, for expanded clones, a class.

TRBD1,TRBJ1-1,-,TRBV5-1,TGCGCCAGCAGCTTGGCGAGGGGGCAAGCTTTCTTT,CASSLARGQAFF
-,TRBJ2-1,few,TRBV9,TGTGCCAGCAGCGTAGGGACTCTTTCCTACAATGAGCAGTTCTTC,CASSVGTLSYNEQFF
-,TRBJ1-2,medium-sized,TRBV6-1,TGTGCCAGCAGTGAGTCGGGGACGGCCTATGGCTACACCTTC,CASSESGTAYGYTF
TRBD2,TRBJ2-1,few,TRBV6-4,TGTGCCAGCAGTTCGCTAGCGGGGGGGCAGGATGAGCAGTTCTTC,CASSSLAGGQDEQFF
-,TRBJ1-2,few,TRBV2,TGTGCCAGCAGTGAACGGCAGGTCTATGGCTACACCTTC,CASSERQVYGYTF
-,TRBJ1-5,few,TRBV6-6,TGTGCCAGCAGTTACTCTGGGTCCGGCCAGCCCCAGCATTTT,CASSYSGSGQPQHF
TRBD1,TRBJ1-1,-,TRBV5-1,TGCGCCAGCAGCCAATACAGGGGGACTGAAGCTTTCTTT,CASSQYRGTEAFF
TRBD2,TRBJ2-3,few,TRBV2,TGTGCCAGCAAGGGGGGGTTAGCGGGAGAAGCAGATACGCAGTATTTT,CASKGGLAGEADTQYF
-,TRBJ2-3,medium-sized,TRBV4-1,TGCGCCAGCAGCCTCGGGCCCCTCACAGATACGCAGTATTTT,CASSLGPLTDTQYF
TRBD2,TRBJ2-1,few,TRBV5-5,TGTGCCAGCAGCCAAGGGACTAGCGGGGACAATGAGCAGTTCTTC,CASSQGTSGDNEQFF
-,TRBJ1-3,-,TRBV4-1,TGCGCCAGCAGCCAAGACAGTTTCTCTGGAAACACCATATATTTT,CASSQDSFSGNTIYF
TRBD1,TRBJ1-2,-,TRBV5-6,TGTGCCAGCAGCTGGACAGGGCTCGAAGGGTTCGGCTACACCTTC,CASSWTGLEGFGYTF
-,TRBJ2-3,few,TRBV7-9,TGTGCCAGCAGCTTCGGAGCGGAACGCGTAGATACGCAGTATTTT,CASSFGAERVDTQYF
-,TRBJ2-2,-,TRBV14,TGTGCCAGCAGCACTTACTCGAACACCGGGGAGCTGTTTTTT,CASSTYSNTGELFF
TRBD2,TRBJ2-2,many,TRBV6-6,TGTGCCAGCAGTGCAGCGGGAGTTTCAATTGGGGAGCTGTTTTTT,CASSAAGVSIGELFF
TRBD2,TRBJ2-1,few,TRBV29-1,TGCAGCGTAAGCGGGAGAAGTGACAATGAGCAGTTCTTC,CSVSGRSDNEQFF
-,TRBJ2-5,few,TRBV18,TGTGCCAGCTCACCACGTTCCCCAGGGGACCAGTACTTC,CASSPRSPGDQYF
-,TRBJ1-2,-,TRBV6-5,TGTGCCAGCACCATTCAGGGAGGGCTGATCGGGGGCTACACCTTC,CASTIQGGLIGGYTF
-,TRBJ2-2,-,TRBV11-3,TGTGCCAGCAGCTTAATGGGACCTTCGACCGGGGAGCTGTTTTTT,CASSLMGPSTGELFF
-,TRBJ1-2,many,TRBV20-1,TGCAGTGCGAACGGTCGTTATGGCTACACCTTC,CSANGRYGYTF
-,TRBJ2-7,-,TRBV7-8,TGTGCCAGCAGCTTAAGGGCCACCTACGAGCAGTACTTC,CASSLRATYEQYF
-,TRBJ2-3,once,TRBV2,TGTGCCAGCTTGATATTCCGGAGTCGCACAGATACGCAGTATTTT,CASLIFRSRTDTQYF
-,TRBJ1-2,few,TRBV9,TGTGCCAGCAGCGCGTGGGGGGGAGGCTACACCTTC,CASSAWGGGYTF